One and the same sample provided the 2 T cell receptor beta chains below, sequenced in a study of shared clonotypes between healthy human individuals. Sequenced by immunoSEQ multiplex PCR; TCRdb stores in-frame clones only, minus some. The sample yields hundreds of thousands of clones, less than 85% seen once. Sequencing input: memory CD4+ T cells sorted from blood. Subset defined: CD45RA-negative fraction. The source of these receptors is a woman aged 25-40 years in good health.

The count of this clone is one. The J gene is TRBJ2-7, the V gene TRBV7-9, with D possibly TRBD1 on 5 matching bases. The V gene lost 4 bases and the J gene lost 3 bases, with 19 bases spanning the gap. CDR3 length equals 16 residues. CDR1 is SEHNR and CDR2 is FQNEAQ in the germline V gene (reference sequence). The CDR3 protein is CASSSSKGIKVYEQYF. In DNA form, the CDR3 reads TGTGCCAGCAGCTCCTCCAAGGGGATTAAGGTCTACGAGCAGTACTTC.

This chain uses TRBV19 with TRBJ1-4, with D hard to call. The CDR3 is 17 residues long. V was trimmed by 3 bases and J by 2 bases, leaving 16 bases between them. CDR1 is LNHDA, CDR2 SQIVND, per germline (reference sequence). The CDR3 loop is CASSMGGFGTTNEKLFF. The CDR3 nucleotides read TGTGCCAGTAGTATGGGAGGGTTCGGTACGACTAATGAAAAACTGTTTTTT.